Below are 23 T cell receptor beta chains sequenced from a single sample in a study of cytomegalovirus exposure and HLA in healthy donors (dated by TCRdb to 2016 to 2017). Library preparation used the immunoSEQ multiplex PCR assay. The multiplex PCR relied on a mix of 60 forward primers for TCR Vbeta segments and 13 reverse primers for TCR Jbeta segments. TCRdb stores this immuneACCESS table with in-frame sequences only. Part of the clones is absent; in the studies checked, under half of the shortfall reflects unresolved V genes, and no reason is known for the rest. Within this sample are some 140,000 clones, with roughly 85% of them counted one time only. 6.5% of the sample lies in the top ten. Sequences were obtained from PBMCs. The receptors originated from a middle-aged man in good health and CMV-seropositive.

This sequence joins TRBV6-5 and TRBJ2-5; D possibly corresponds to TRBD1 (6 bases). Germline V gene data show CDR1 as MNHEY and CDR2 as SVGAGI. This CDR3 has 14 amino acids. Trimming removed 2 bases from V and 4 bases from J, with 11 bases in between. The CDR3 sequence: CASSYKGVLETQYF. The CDR3 DNA is TGTGCCAGCAGTTACAAGGGGGTTTTAGAGACCCAGTACTTC.

The rearrangement links TRBV5-1 to TRBJ2-1; D not certain. The ends were cut back, 0 bases at V and 10 bases at J, with 11 bases in the middle. CDR1 and CDR2 from the germline V gene are SGHRS and YFSETQ. CDR3 length equals 13 residues. CDR3 nucleotide sequence: TGCGCCAGCAGCTTGGAGCCCGCTGAGGAGCAGTTCTTC. Translating gives CASSLEPAEEQFF.

This clone occurred once. V gene TRBV28 combines with J gene TRBJ2-3; TRBD1 agrees at 10 bases. The V segment lost 6 bases and the J segment 7 bases; nucleotides outside the gene matches: 7. The CDR3 is 14 amino acids. Per the germline V gene, CDR1 is MDHEN and CDR2 is SYDVKM. The CDR3 is CASRTTGGGNTQYF. In DNA, the CDR3 is TGTGCCAGCAGGACGACAGGGGGCGGGAATACGCAGTATTTT.

This CDR3 is CAWGDQGGYTF. In DNA, the CDR3 is TGTGCCTGGGGTGACCAGGGGGGCTACACCTTC. The genes are TRBV30 and TRBJ1-2; D might be TRBD1 (6 bases). CDR1 is GTSNPN, CDR2 SVGIG, per germline (reference sequence). V lost 5 bases to trimming and J lost 8 bases, with 12 bases between them. The CDR3 loop spans 11 amino acids.

The chain employs TRBV7-9 and TRBJ2-3, with D unresolved. The V and J ends lost 1 base and 2 bases respectively, with 16 bases between them. The CDR3 consists of 17 residues. The germline gives CDR1 SEHNR, CDR2 FQNEAQ (reference sequence). Here the CDR3 reads CASSLGPLPGPTDTQYF. The CDR3 nucleotides are TGTGCCAGCAGCTTAGGTCCCCTGCCAGGCCCCACAGATACGCAGTATTTT.

The genes are TRBV7-2 and TRBJ2-4; a weak D match, TRBD1 (5 bases). This CDR3 is 14 amino acids long. Germline V gives CDR1 SGHTA, CDR2 FQGNSA. V lost 7 bases, J lost 7 bases, and 17 bases lay in between. The CDR3 DNA reads TGTGCCAGCACCGAAAGCCAGGCAGGGAACATTCAGTACTTC. It specifies CASTESQAGNIQYF.

The chain recombines TRBV7-9 with TRBJ2-7, with TRBD1 as a possible D gene (6 bases). CDR1 and CDR2 from the germline V gene are SEHNR and FQNEAQ (reference sequence). Between the trimmed V and J ends, which lost 5 bases and 4 bases, there was a span of 15 bases. The CDR3 is 14 amino acids. The CDR3: CASSTKDRLYEQYF. The DNA for the CDR3 is TGTGCCAGCAGCACAAAGGACAGACTTTACGAGCAGTACTTC.

V is TRBV5-1 and J is TRBJ2-1; unclear D gene. V lost 5 bases to trimming and J lost 1 base, with 7 bases between them. Germline assignment: CDR1 SGHRS and CDR2 YFSETQ. This CDR3 comprises 13 residues. Written as DNA, the CDR3 is TGCGCCAGCAGTTTCGGGTCCTACAATGAGCAGTTCTTC. This sequence encodes CASSFGSYNEQFF.

CDR3 region: CASSLTRANEQFF. In DNA form, the CDR3 reads TGTGCCAGCAGCTTGACTAGGGCTAATGAGCAGTTCTTC. V gene TRBV5-4 combines with J gene TRBJ2-1; the D gene is possibly TRBD2 (5 bases). Germline V lookup: CDR1 SGHNT, CDR2 YYREEE (reference sequence). V was clipped by 1 base and J by 7 bases, with 9 bases between them. There are 13 residues in the CDR3.

This chain uses TRBV19 with TRBJ2-7, with 14 bases that match TRBD2. The length of the CDR3 is 16 residues. In germline, CDR1 is LNHDA, CDR2 SQIVND (reference sequence). V gave up 5 bases and J gave up 5 bases; unmatched junction bases: 8. CDR3 sequence: CASSPGLAGGRHEQYF. The CDR3 DNA follows: TGTGCCAGTAGTCCAGGACTAGCGGGAGGTAGACACGAGCAGTACTTC.

Concerning this clone: Other DNA sequences in the same sample also yield this CDR3. V and J are TRBV29-1 and TRBJ2-3; 7 bases match TRBD1. V gave up 1 base and J gave up 3 bases; unmatched junction bases: 4. The CDR3 runs 14 residues. Germline V gives CDR1 SQVTM, CDR2 ANQGSEA. CDR3 residues: CSVEGTGGTDTQYF. CDR3 DNA: TGCAGCGTTGAAGGGACAGGTGGGACAGATACGCAGTATTTT.

The rearrangement links TRBV5-6 to TRBJ2-5, with D uncertain. Judging by the DNA end, TRBJ2-7 fits better; the J call may be wrong. The CDR3 spans 12 residues. Germline CDR1 reads SGHDT; CDR2 reads YYEEEE. The DNA of the CDR3 is TGTGCCAGCAGCTTGTTCTACTACGAGCAGTACTTC. As protein: CASSLFYYEQYF.

The chain recombines TRBV5-4 with TRBJ2-1; TRBD2 matches 8 bases. The CDR3 contains 14 residues. Trimming cost V 4 bases and J 9 bases; bases outside gene matches: 9. Germline V gene data show CDR1 as SGHNT and CDR2 as YYREEE (reference sequence). The CDR3 DNA follows: TGTGCCAGCAGCCAGGGACTAGAGATTACTGAGCAGTTCTTC. As protein: CASSQGLEITEQFF. Full variable domain (missing parts from reference TRBV5-4 and TRBJ2-1): ETGVTQSPTHLIKTRGQQVTLRCSSQSGHNTVSWYQQALGQGPQFIFQYYREEENGRGNFPPRFSGLQFPNYSSELNVNALELDDSALYLCASSQGLEITEQFFGPGTRLTVL.

The chain carries TRBV30 and TRBJ2-6; 7 bases fit TRBD2. The CDR3 has 16 residues. Germline V lookup: CDR1 GTSNPN, CDR2 SVGIG (reference sequence). The V segment lost 1 base and the J segment 2 bases; nucleotides outside the gene matches: 5. The CDR3 coding sequence is TGTGCCTGGAGTGATGGACGGGGGGCTGGGGCCAACGTCCTGACTTTC. This translates into CAWSDGRGAGANVLTF.

This clone appeared a few times. This chain connects TRBV5-4 to TRBJ2-5; 8 bases align to TRBD2. This CDR3 region has 13 residues. The junction had 6 bases not matched to a gene; V was cut back by 6 bases and J by 5 bases. Per germline, CDR1 SGHNT and CDR2 YYREEE (reference sequence). The CDR3 sequence is CASTPRGGETQYF. In nucleotides, the CDR3 is TGTGCCAGCACCCCACGGGGGGGGGAGACCCAGTACTTC. The entire variable domain, with the rest obtained from reference TRBV5-4 and TRBJ2-5, is as follows: ETGVTQSPTHLIKTRGQQVTLRCSSQSGHNTVSWYQQALGQGPQFIFQYYREEENGRGNFPPRFSGLQFPNYSSELNVNALELDDSALYLCASTPRGGETQYFGPGTRLLVL.

This chain connects TRBV5-3 to TRBJ1-3, with D maybe TRBD1 (6 bases). TRBV5-3 has ORF status, its function being uncertain. This CDR3 contains 17 residues. The V end was cut by 0 bases, the J end by 0 bases, with 13 bases between. For the CDR3, the DNA is TGTGCCAGAAGCTTGGAGGCAGGGGAGAGCTCTGGAAACACCATATATTTT. Its translation: CARSLEAGESSGNTIYF.

The chain is built from TRBV5-6 and TRBJ2-3, with 9 nucleotides matching TRBD2. Trimming at V came to 4 bases and at J to 5 bases, leaving 8 bases not matched to a gene. The CDR3 sequence is 15 residues long. CDR1 and CDR2 (germline): SGHDT, YYEEEE. The CDR3 DNA reads TGTGCCAGCAGCCCCGTAGCGGGAGTTTTAGATACGCAGTATTTT. It yields the protein CASSPVAGVLDTQYF.

The gene calls are TRBV29-1 and TRBJ2-1; D not certain. The CDR3 contains 12 residues. From germline, CDR1 is SQVTM and CDR2 ANQGSEA. V was pared by 6 bases and J by 1 base, with 7 bases between. The CDR3 spells CSVPDSYNEQFF. The CDR3 bases are TGCAGCGTCCCAGATTCCTACAATGAGCAGTTCTTC.

The chain joins TRBV1 to TRBJ1-2; the table assigns TRBD1, which was not confirmed against the DNA. TRBV1 is a listed pseudogene. The CDR3 runs 18 residues. DNA for the CDR3: TGCACCAGCAGCCACCTCCACTTCGGCGGCCCGAAGGGGTATGGCTACACCTTC. As protein: CTSSHLHFGGPKGYGYTF.

This chain connects TRBV19 to TRBJ2-7, with 8 bases matching TRBD2. The germline gives CDR1 LNHDA, CDR2 SQIVND (reference sequence). The CDR3 spans 14 residues. With 7 bases clipped from V and 1 base from J, the junction kept 6 bases outside the gene matches. The CDR3 DNA is TGTGCCAGTACCTGGACTAGCAAATCCTACGAGCAGTACTTC. Its translation: CASTWTSKSYEQYF.

This rearrangement joins TRBV11-2 to TRBJ2-5; 9 nucleotides agree with TRBD2. The J call may be incorrect, as the DNA end agrees better with TRBJ2-7. Germline loops: CDR1 SGHAT, CDR2 FQNNGV. The CDR3 consists of 15 residues. The CDR3 region is CASSLPGGGDYEQYF. CDR3 nucleotide sequence: TGTGCCAGCAGCTTACCCGGCGGGGGGGACTACGAGCAGTACTTC.

The V and J genes are TRBV6-5 and TRBJ2-3; the match to TRBD2 covers 9 bases. J gave up 4 bases and V 0 bases, and 5 bases lay outside the gene matches. The CDR3 spans 16 residues. Germline CDR1 MNHEY, CDR2 SVGAGI. CDR3 sequence: CASSYSSSGSADTQYF. In DNA, the CDR3 is TGTGCCAGCAGTTACTCGAGTAGCGGGAGCGCAGATACGCAGTATTTT.

In this sample, this clone turned up once. The CDR3 spells CASSLVGSGNTIYF. The CDR3, as DNA: TGTGCCAGCAGCTTAGTCGGCTCTGGAAACACCATATATTTT. J is TRBJ1-3 and V is TRBV11-2; no clear D. The V gene lost 1 base and the J gene lost 0 bases, with 4 bases spanning the gap. Looked up from germline, CDR1 is SGHAT and CDR2 is FQNNGV. CDR3 length equals 14 residues.